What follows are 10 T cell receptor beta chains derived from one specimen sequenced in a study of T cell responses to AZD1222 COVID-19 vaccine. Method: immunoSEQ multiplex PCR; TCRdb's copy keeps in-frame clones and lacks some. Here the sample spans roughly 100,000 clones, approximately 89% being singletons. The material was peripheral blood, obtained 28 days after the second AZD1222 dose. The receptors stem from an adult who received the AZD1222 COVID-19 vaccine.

The DNA for the CDR3 is TGTGCCAGCAGACCCGACAGCTACAATGAGCAGTTCTTC. As protein: CASRPDSYNEQFF. The V gene is TRBV12-3 or TRBV12-4, the J gene TRBJ2-1; D perhaps matches TRBD1 (5 bases). CDR3 length equals 13 residues. V was trimmed by 6 bases and J by 3 bases, leaving 9 bases between them.

The CDR3 coding sequence is TGTGCCAGCAGTTCGTTAACCGCTAGCGGGAGGGCCGGACAGGACACAGATACGCAGTATTTT. The encoded protein is CASSSLTASGRAGQDTDTQYF. This chain joins TRBV28 and TRBJ2-3; 12 nucleotides line up with TRBD2. The CDR3 has 21 amino acids. The germline gives CDR1 MDHEN, CDR2 SYDVKM. Trimming cost V 4 bases and J 2 bases; bases outside gene matches: 19.

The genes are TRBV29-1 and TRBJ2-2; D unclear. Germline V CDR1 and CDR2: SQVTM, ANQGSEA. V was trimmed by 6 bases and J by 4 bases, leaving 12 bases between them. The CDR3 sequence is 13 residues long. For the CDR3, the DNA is TGCAGCGTACCGGACCCGGGCACCGGGGAGCTGTTTTTT. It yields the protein CSVPDPGTGELFF.

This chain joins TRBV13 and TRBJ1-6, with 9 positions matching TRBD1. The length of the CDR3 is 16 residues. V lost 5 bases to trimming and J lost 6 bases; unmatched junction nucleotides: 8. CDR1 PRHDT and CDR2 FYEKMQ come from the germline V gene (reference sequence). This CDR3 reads CASSIWTGAGNSPLHF. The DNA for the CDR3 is TGTGCCAGCAGCATCTGGACAGGGGCAGGTAATTCACCCCTCCACTTT.

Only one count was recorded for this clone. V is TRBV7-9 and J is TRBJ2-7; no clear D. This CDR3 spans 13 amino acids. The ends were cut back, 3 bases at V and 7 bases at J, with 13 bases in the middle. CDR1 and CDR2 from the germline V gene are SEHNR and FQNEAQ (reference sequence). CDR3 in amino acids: CASSFGSRREQYF. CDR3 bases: TGTGCCAGCAGCTTCGGTAGCCGCAGGGAGCAGTACTTC.

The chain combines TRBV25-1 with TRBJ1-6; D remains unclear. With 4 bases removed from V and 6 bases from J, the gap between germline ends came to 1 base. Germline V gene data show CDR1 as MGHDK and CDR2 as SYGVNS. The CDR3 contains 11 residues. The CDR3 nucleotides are TGTGCCAGCAGTGGTAATTCACCCCTCCACTTT. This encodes CASSGNSPLHF.

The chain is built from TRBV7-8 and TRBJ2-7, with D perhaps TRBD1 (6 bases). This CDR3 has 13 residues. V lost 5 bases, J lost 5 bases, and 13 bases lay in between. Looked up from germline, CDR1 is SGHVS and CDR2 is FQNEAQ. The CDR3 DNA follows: TGTGCCAGCAGCCAAAACCCAGGGGACGAGCAGTACTTC. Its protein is CASSQNPGDEQYF.

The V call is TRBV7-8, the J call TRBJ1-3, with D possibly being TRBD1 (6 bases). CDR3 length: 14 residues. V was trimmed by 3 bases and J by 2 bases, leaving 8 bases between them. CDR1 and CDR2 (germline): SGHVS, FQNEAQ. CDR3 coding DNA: TGTGCCAGCAGCTTCGGACAGCCTGGAAACACCATATATTTT. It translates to CASSFGQPGNTIYF.

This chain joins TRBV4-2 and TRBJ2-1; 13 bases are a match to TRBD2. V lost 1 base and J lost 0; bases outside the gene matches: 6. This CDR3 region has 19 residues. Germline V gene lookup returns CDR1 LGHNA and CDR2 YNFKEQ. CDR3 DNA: TGTGCCAGCAGCCAAGGGACTAGCGGGAGTATAAGCTCCTACAATGAGCAGTTCTTC. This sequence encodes CASSQGTSGSISSYNEQFF.

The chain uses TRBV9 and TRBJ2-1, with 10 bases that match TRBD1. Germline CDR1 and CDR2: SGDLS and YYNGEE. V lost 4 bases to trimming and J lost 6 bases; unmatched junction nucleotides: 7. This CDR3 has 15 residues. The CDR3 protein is CASSLTGTGVNEQFF. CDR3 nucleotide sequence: TGTGCCAGCAGCTTAACCGGGACAGGGGTCAATGAGCAGTTCTTC.